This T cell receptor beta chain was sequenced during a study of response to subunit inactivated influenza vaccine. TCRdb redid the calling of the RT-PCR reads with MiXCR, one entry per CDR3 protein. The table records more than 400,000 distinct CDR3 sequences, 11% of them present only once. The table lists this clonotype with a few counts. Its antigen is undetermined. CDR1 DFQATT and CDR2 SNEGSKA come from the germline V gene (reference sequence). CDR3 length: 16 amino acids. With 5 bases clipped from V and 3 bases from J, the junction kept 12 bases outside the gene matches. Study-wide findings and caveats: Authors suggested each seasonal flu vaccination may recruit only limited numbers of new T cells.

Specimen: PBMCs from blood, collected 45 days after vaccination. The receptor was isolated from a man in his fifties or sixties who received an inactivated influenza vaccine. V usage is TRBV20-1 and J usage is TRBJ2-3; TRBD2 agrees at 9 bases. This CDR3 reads CSAAGTSFLGTDTQYF. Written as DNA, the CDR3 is TGCAGTGCTGCCGGGACTAGCTTCTTAGGGACAGATACGCAGTATTTT.